The T cell receptor (beta chain) described here comes from a study of blood T cell repertoires in COVID-19. Overall study: COVID-19 samples collected from the United States, Italy and Spain covered acute and convalescent phases.

Produced via immunoSEQ multiplex PCR; TCRdb's table is partial and in-frame only. The sample consists of about 99,000 clones, less than 85% of them appearing once. V lost 2 bases, J lost 2 bases, and 3 bases stayed unmatched. The CDR3 consists of 15 residues. Germline CDR1 and CDR2: SGHAT and FQNNGV. The receptor's source is an elderly woman with active or convalescent COVID-19. The V call is TRBV11-2, the J call TRBJ2-1; 7 nucleotides match TRBD1. The source material was peripheral blood. In nucleotides, the CDR3 is TGTGCCAGCAGCTTAAGACAGGGAACCTACAATGAGCAGTTCTTC. It codes for CASSLRQGTYNEQFF.